These 23 T cell receptor beta chains share one sample of origin, sequenced in a study of cytomegalovirus exposure and HLA in healthy donors. Vbeta (60) and Jbeta (13) primers were used in the PCR. TCRdb keeps only in-frame clones here, not all; method: immunoSEQ multiplex PCR. The sample has some 90,000 clones, about 77% seen once. Sequenced sample: PBMCs. These receptors were obtained from a male donor in good health and CMV-seropositive.

The chain links TRBV11-2 to TRBJ2-3, with unresolved D. The CDR3 covers 15 residues. V shed 0 bases and J shed 7 bases, with 14 bases lying between them. The germline gives CDR1 SGHAT, CDR2 FQNNGV. CDR3 region: CASSLDQVTSYTQYF. For the CDR3, the DNA is TGTGCCAGCAGCTTAGATCAGGTGACATCTTATACGCAGTATTTT.

The gene calls are TRBV19 and TRBJ1-2; 7 bases agree with TRBD1. The CDR3 length is 14 residues. The germline V gene has CDR1 LNHDA and CDR2 SQIVND (reference sequence). V trimming: 3 bases; J trimming: 10 bases; junction bases outside the gene matches: 11. The CDR3 nucleotides read TGTGCCAGTAGTATCGAAAACAGGGGTGGGTACTACACCTTC. This encodes CASSIENRGGYYTF.

The J gene is TRBJ2-3, the V gene TRBV27; the match to TRBD1 covers 10 bases. Germline lookup yields CDR1 MNHEY and CDR2 SMNVEV (reference sequence). V lost 2 bases and J lost 4; bases outside the gene matches: 6. The CDR3 covers 16 residues. As DNA, the CDR3 is TGTGCCAGCAGTTTAATGACAGGGGGCGCCGCAGATACGCAGTATTTT. This sequence encodes CASSLMTGGAADTQYF.

This clone was found once. The rearrangement links TRBV7-6 to TRBJ2-1; 12 bases map to TRBD2. V lost 4 bases to trimming and J lost 6 bases; unmatched junction nucleotides: 16. This CDR3 has 19 residues. CDR1 and CDR2 from the germline V gene are SGHVS and FNYEAQ. This chain's CDR3 is CASSSIPGLAGGGFNEQFF. The CDR3 DNA reads as TGTGCCAGCAGCTCGATTCCGGGACTAGCGGGTGGTGGGTTCAATGAGCAGTTCTTC.

V is TRBV28 and J is TRBJ1-5; D uncertain. The germline V gene encodes CDR1 MDHEN and CDR2 SYDVKM. The CDR3 covers 14 residues. Trimming cost V 3 bases and J 6 bases, with 12 bases left between them. The DNA for the CDR3 is TGTGCCAGCAGTTTGCGCAGGATGGCTCAGCCCCAGCATTTT. This sequence encodes CASSLRRMAQPQHF.

The chain couples TRBV6-6 to TRBJ1-2, with unresolved D. Germline assignment: CDR1 MNHNY and CDR2 SVGAGI (reference sequence). CDR3 length equals 13 residues. V lost 10 bases, J lost 4 bases, and 16 bases lay in between. CDR3 nucleotides: TGTGCCACTCGGCGGGAGGGCCTCTATGGCTACACCTTC. Amino acids: CATRREGLYGYTF.

The V gene is TRBV11-2, the J gene TRBJ2-7; 13 bases map to TRBD2. V gave up 3 bases and J gave up 7 bases; unmatched junction bases: 15. The germline gives CDR1 SGHAT, CDR2 FQNNGV. The CDR3 length is 18 residues. CDR3 in DNA: TGTGCCAGCAGCTTTCGGACTAGCGGGAGTACGTCGATTGGGGAGCAGTACTTC. The encoded protein is CASSFRTSGSTSIGEQYF.

This chain joins TRBV5-1 and TRBJ2-7, with D possibly matching TRBD1 (5 bases). With 2 bases removed from V and 0 bases from J, the gap between germline ends came to 9 bases. The CDR3 runs 14 residues. Germline V gene data show CDR1 as SGHRS and CDR2 as YFSETQ. The chain's CDR3 is CASSFEGDSYEQYF. The DNA for the CDR3 is TGCGCCAGCAGCTTTGAAGGGGACTCCTACGAGCAGTACTTC.

This clone turned up a few times. The gene calls are TRBV6-1 and TRBJ1-5; D gene ambiguous. Germline-derived CDR1 and CDR2 are MNHNS and SASEGT. There are 11 residues in the CDR3. Trimming took off 5 bases at V and 4 bases at J, with 3 bases between the two ends. The CDR3 loop reads CASSSNQPQHF. The CDR3 DNA is TGTGCCAGCAGTTCAAATCAGCCCCAGCATTTT.

The chain couples TRBV5-6 to TRBJ1-2, with D tentatively TRBD1 (6 bases). Per the germline V gene, CDR1 is SGHDT and CDR2 is YYEEEE. This CDR3 comprises 15 residues. V lost 4 bases, J lost 6 bases, and 19 bases lay in between. For the CDR3, the DNA is TGTGCCAGCAGCACCTACATAACAGGGTTCAATGGCTACACCTTC. The encoded protein is CASSTYITGFNGYTF.

This clone was counted a few times. The V gene is TRBV15, the J gene TRBJ2-2; a weak D match, TRBD1 (6 bases). Germline V gene sequence: CDR1 LNHNV, CDR2 YYDKDF (reference sequence). V was shortened by 8 bases and J by 6 bases, with 13 bases between the two germline ends. There are 13 residues in the CDR3. The CDR3 loop is CATLNREPGELFF. The CDR3 coding sequence is TGTGCCACCCTAAACAGGGAACCCGGGGAGCTGTTTTTT.

V and J are TRBV7-2 and TRBJ2-1, with TRBD2 identical over 10 bases. The V and J ends lost 3 bases and 5 bases, in that order; junction bases with no gene match: 7. Per the germline V gene, CDR1 is SGHTA and CDR2 is FQGNSA. The CDR3 sequence is 16 residues long. CDR3 DNA sequence: TGTGCCAGCAGCTTTTTTGGGACTAGCGCGAACAATGAGCAGTTCTTC. This encodes CASSFFGTSANNEQFF.

About this clone: This same CDR3 is encoded by further DNA sequences in the sample. The rearrangement links TRBV7-9 to TRBJ1-1; D is perhaps TRBD1 (5 bases). Germline V gene data show CDR1 as SEHNR and CDR2 as FQNEAQ (reference sequence). The CDR3 is made up of 12 amino acids. The V end lost 1 base, the J end lost 7 bases, and 7 bases lay between the germline ends. CDR3 sequence reads: CASSLGGGEAFF. The CDR3 DNA follows: TGTGCCAGCAGCTTAGGGGGGGGTGAAGCTTTCTTT.

This chain links TRBV2 with TRBJ2-7; tentatively, D is TRBD2 (5 bases). The CDR3 has 16 residues. Germline values: CDR1 SNHLY, CDR2 FYNNEI. V was shortened by 4 bases and J by 7 bases, with 23 bases between the two germline ends. The CDR3 reads CASSGIRVSRAGEQYF. The CDR3, as DNA: TGTGCCAGCAGTGGTATTAGGGTCTCAAGGGCGGGTGAGCAGTACTTC.

The chain combines TRBV2 with TRBJ1-5; D remains ambiguous. This CDR3 spans 11 amino acids. Germline CDR1 and CDR2: SNHLY and FYNNEI. The V end was cut by 6 bases, the J end by 4 bases, with 4 bases between. The CDR3 DNA reads TGTGCCAGCAGCGCGAATCAGCCCCAGCATTTT. This codes for CASSANQPQHF.

The chain has TRBV15 and TRBJ1-5; 11 bases are a match to TRBD1. Trimming cost V 0 bases and J 6 bases; bases outside gene matches: 4. The CDR3 has 16 amino acids. CDR1 and CDR2 (germline): LNHNV, YYDKDF (reference sequence). This CDR3 reads CATSRDPDRGRQPQHF. In DNA, the CDR3 is TGTGCCACCAGCAGAGACCCGGACAGGGGGCGTCAGCCCCAGCATTTT.

The chain uses TRBV9 and TRBJ1-4; perhaps TRBD1 as D (6 bases). Trimming took 0 bases from V and 8 from J, leaving 14 bases between them. Germline V CDR1 and CDR2: SGDLS, YYNGEE. The CDR3 is 15 residues long. The CDR3 spells CASSVAEGGREKLFF. The CDR3 DNA is TGTGCCAGCAGCGTAGCGGAGGGGGGGAGAGAAAAACTGTTTTTT.

The chain joins TRBV30 to TRBJ1-6, with D possibly being TRBD1 (5 bases). This CDR3 is 10 amino acids long. The ends were cut back, 5 bases at V and 13 bases at J, with 9 bases in the middle. Germline CDR1 is GTSNPN and CDR2 is SVGIG (reference sequence). DNA of the CDR3: TGTGCCTGGGGAGGGGTTCCCCTCCACTTT. Amino acids: CAWGGVPLHF.

The chain links TRBV29-1 to TRBJ2-3; D is undetermined. Germline CDR1 reads SQVTM; CDR2 reads ANQGSEA. V dropped 4 bases and J dropped 5 bases, with 19 bases sitting between them. The CDR3 has 15 residues. The CDR3 loop reads CSVAVLGDSGDTQYF. Here the CDR3 DNA reads TGCAGCGTTGCCGTCTTAGGAGATTCTGGAGATACGCAGTATTTT.

The gene calls are TRBV7-9 and TRBJ2-5, with TRBD1 as a possible D gene (5 bases). Trimming took off 5 bases at V and 7 bases at J, with 29 bases between the two ends. The germline V gene encodes CDR1 SEHNR and CDR2 FQNEAQ (reference sequence). The length of the CDR3 is 18 residues. The CDR3 DNA sequence: TGTGCCAGCAGCCTCAACGAGGCCCCGTCTTGGGATAGGGGGACCCAGTACTTC. Its protein is CASSLNEAPSWDRGTQYF.

The V call is TRBV19, the J call TRBJ1-4, with D tentatively TRBD1 (5 bases). Germline V gene sequence: CDR1 LNHDA, CDR2 SQIVND (reference sequence). The CDR3 runs 15 residues. V lost 2 bases, J lost 8 bases, and 15 bases lay in between. CDR3 protein: CASSIRGGVQEKLFF. The CDR3 DNA reads as TGTGCCAGTAGTATACGGGGGGGGGTTCAAGAAAAACTGTTTTTT. Drawing the rest from reference TRBV19 and TRBJ1-4, the complete variable domain is DGGITQSPKYLFRKEGQNVTLSCEQNLNHDAMYWYRQDPGQGLRLIYYSQIVNDFQKGDIAEGYSVSREKKESFPLTVTSAQKNPTAFYLCASSIRGGVQEKLFFGSGTQLSVL.

The chain uses TRBV15 and TRBJ1-5, with TRBD1 as a possible D gene (5 bases). The germline V gene has CDR1 LNHNV and CDR2 YYDKDF (reference sequence). This CDR3 is 15 amino acids long. V dropped 5 bases and J dropped 2 bases, with 13 bases sitting between them. In DNA form, the CDR3 reads TGTGCCACCAGCTTTCTTCGGGGGGGCAATCAGCCCCAGCATTTT. Protein sequence: CATSFLRGGNQPQHF. Together with reference TRBV15 and TRBJ1-5, the CDR3 gives the full variable domain: DAMVIQNPRYQVTQFGKPVTLSCSQTLNHNVMYWYQQKSSQAPKLLFHYYDKDFNNEADTPDNFQSRRPNTSFCFLDIRSPGLGDTAMYLCATSFLRGGNQPQHFGDGTRLSIL.

The chain combines TRBV28 with TRBJ2-1; 7 bases are shared with TRBD2. V lost 5 bases to trimming and J lost 4 bases; unmatched junction nucleotides: 23. The CDR3 covers 20 residues. In germline, CDR1 is MDHEN, CDR2 SYDVKM. The CDR3, as DNA: TGTGCCAGCAGTCCCAGAGGACTAGACGCAGTGAAGGCGGCATACAATGAGCAGTTCTTC. Its protein is CASSPRGLDAVKAAYNEQFF.